These 4 T cell receptor beta chains came from one sample sequenced in a study of blood T cell repertoires in COVID-19. Sequenced by immunoSEQ multiplex PCR; TCRdb stores in-frame clones only, minus some. This sample has under 85,000 clones, with 83% found just once. The sequenced sample consisted of peripheral blood. These receptors all stem from a man older than 75 with active or convalescent COVID-19.

A single count supports this clone. This chain joins TRBV21-1 and TRBJ1-1; the table's D call, TRBD1, has no DNA check behind it. TRBV21-1 is given as a pseudogene. The CDR3 length is 13 residues. The CDR3 loop reads CASSKLFSTEAFF. Written as DNA, the CDR3 is TGTGCCAGCAGCAAATTGTTCAGCACTGAAGCTTTCTTT.

This clone was counted a few times. This chain connects TRBV27 to TRBJ1-2, with 7 bases matching TRBD1. CDR1 and CDR2 from the germline V gene are MNHEY and SMNVEV (reference sequence). With V trimmed by 5 bases and J by 8 bases, 8 bases remained unmatched. There are 13 residues in the CDR3. The CDR3 spells CASSPSTGMGYTF. DNA for the CDR3: TGTGCCAGCAGTCCATCGACAGGGATGGGCTACACCTTC.

V and J are TRBV9 and TRBJ2-2; D perhaps matches TRBD1 (6 bases). CDR3 size: 15 residues. Germline CDR1 and CDR2: SGDLS and YYNGEE. Trimming removed 0 bases from V and 4 bases from J, with 10 bases in between. Written as DNA, the CDR3 is TGTGCCAGCAGCGTAGGGACAGCGGTCACCGGGGAGCTGTTTTTT. Encoded protein: CASSVGTAVTGELFF.

The chain employs TRBV15 and TRBJ2-7; D not certain. Looked up from germline, CDR1 is LNHNV and CDR2 is YYDKDF (reference sequence). This CDR3 comprises 14 residues. V lost 2 bases and J 1 base, leaving 9 bases between the germline ends. Here the CDR3 DNA reads TGTGCCACCAGCAGACCACGGAGTTCCTACGAGCAGTACTTC. Protein: CATSRPRSSYEQYF.